This passage covers 31 T cell receptor beta chains from one sample sequenced in a study of CXCR3-negative and CXCR3-positive naive CD8 T cells. Study observations and caveats: Comparison of naive cells showed more hydrophobic TRB CDR3s in CXCR3-positive than in CXCR3-negative naive cells.

No cognate antigen is known for these TCRs. 5' RACE with UMI labels generated the TRB cDNA libraries. One entry per CDR3 protein, without DNA, is what TCRdb gives after re-calling the 5' RACE reads. The table lists under 150,000 distinct CDR3 sequences. The sequenced material came from naive CXCR3+ CD8+ T cells from blood. Subset indicated: CD45RO-CCR7+CD27+CD95- naive CD8+ T cells expressing CXCR3 (TNR3+). The receptors were sampled from a human donor in good health. Some clones in this sample may be carry-over from other donors' samples.

The rearrangement links TRBV11-3 to TRBJ2-5; TCRdb's assignment of TRBD1 cannot be checked, as there is no DNA. The CDR3 runs 17 residues. Germline CDR1 reads SGHNT; CDR2 reads YENEEA. This chain's CDR3 is CASSFHPRQGSGETQYF. The full variable domain, completed using reference TRBV11-3 and TRBJ2-5, is EAGVVQSPRYKIIEKKQPVAFWCNPISGHNTLYWYLQNLGQGPELLIRYENEEAVDDSQLPKDRFSAERLKGVDSTLKIQPAELGDSAVYLCASSFHPRQGSGETQYFGPGTRLLVL.

This chain uses TRBV27 with TRBJ2-1; no DNA is available, so the TRBD2 call from TCRdb remains unchecked. The CDR3 spans 15 residues. Looked up from germline, CDR1 is MNHEY and CDR2 is SMNVEV (reference sequence). The CDR3 is CASSAAGVEDNEQFF.

The chain couples TRBV7-9 to TRBJ2-7. Germline values: CDR1 SEHNR, CDR2 FQNEAQ (reference sequence). The CDR3 is made up of 12 amino acids. The CDR3 protein is CASSPTPYEQYF.

This chain links TRBV29-1 with TRBJ1-1. The CDR3 is 13 residues long. The V gene's germline CDR1 is SQVTM and CDR2 ANQGSEA. CDR3 in amino acids: CSAPLGVGTEAFF.

The V gene is TRBV29-1, the J gene TRBJ2-7. Germline lookup yields CDR1 SQVTM and CDR2 ANQGSEA. The CDR3 length is 12 residues. CDR3 protein: CSVESDSYEQYF.

The V call is TRBV4-3, the J call TRBJ2-1; TCRdb's D gene call, TRBD1, goes unchecked for lack of DNA. The CDR3 sequence is 14 residues long. Germline values: CDR1 LGHNA, CDR2 YSLEER. The CDR3 region is CASSQRQRAGKQFF.

This sequence joins TRBV6-5 and TRBJ2-5. Germline assignment: CDR1 MNHEY and CDR2 SVGAGI. This CDR3 spans 14 amino acids. The CDR3 sequence is CASSFERAQETQYF.

The V call is TRBV7-8, the J call TRBJ2-5; lacking DNA, the TRBD2 call made by TCRdb goes unchecked. This CDR3 has 20 residues. Germline values: CDR1 SGHVS, CDR2 FQNEAQ. The CDR3 protein is CAITAYRPGTSGGGQETQYF.

This CDR3 is CSAFSTRDSGYGGYTF. The chain is built from TRBV20-1 and TRBJ1-2. Germline V gene sequence: CDR1 DFQATT, CDR2 SNEGSKA (reference sequence). This CDR3 has 16 residues.

The rearrangement joins TRBV7-9 to TRBJ2-1. The CDR3 contains 14 residues. CDR1 and CDR2 from the germline V gene are SEHNR and FQNEAQ (reference sequence). The CDR3 spells CASSLASGYNEQFF.

The chain employs TRBV29-1 and TRBJ2-7; absent DNA, TCRdb's TRBD1 call cannot be checked. The CDR3 is 12 residues long. CDR1 and CDR2 from the germline V gene are SQVTM and ANQGSEA. This CDR3 reads CSVEQGSYEQYF.

The chain recombines TRBV7-9 with TRBJ2-6; TCRdb's D gene call, TRBD1, goes unchecked for lack of DNA. The CDR3 is made up of 12 amino acids. The germline V gene has CDR1 SEHNR and CDR2 FQNEAQ (reference sequence). The CDR3 region is CASSPRGEVLIF.

The CDR3 protein is CASSPQGGLYNEQFF. This chain uses TRBV7-9 with TRBJ2-1; there is no DNA to check the TCRdb D call of TRBD1. The CDR3 spans 15 residues. Per germline, CDR1 SEHNR and CDR2 FQNEAQ (reference sequence).

The chain recombines TRBV5-1 with TRBJ2-5; with no DNA, the TCRdb D assignment of TRBD2 cannot be verified. CDR1 and CDR2 from the germline V gene are SGHRS and YFSETQ. There are 16 residues in the CDR3. This CDR3 is CASSLGLLGPGATQYF.

The chain uses TRBV2 and TRBJ1-1; TCRdb reports TRBD1, a call that lacks DNA to check it against. Germline V CDR1 and CDR2: SNHLY, FYNNEI. The CDR3 covers 12 residues. CDR3 in amino acids: CARGLGGTEAFF. Filled out from reference TRBV2 and TRBJ1-1, the complete variable domain reads EPEVTQTPSHQVTQMGQEVILRCVPISNHLYFYWYRQILGQKVEFLVSFYNNEISEKSEIFDDQFSVERPDGSNFTLKIRSTKLEDSAMYFCARGLGGTEAFFGQGTRLTVV.

The chain carries TRBV6-6 and TRBJ2-3; TCRdb's D call of TRBD1 is untestable without DNA. The CDR3 runs 15 residues. Germline values: CDR1 MNHNY, CDR2 SVGAGI (reference sequence). The CDR3 loop is CASSLSTPGADTQYF.

The CDR3 here is CSTRGGSYEQYF. This chain links TRBV29-1 with TRBJ2-7. Germline values: CDR1 SQVTM, CDR2 ANQGSEA. The CDR3 totals 12 residues.

The chain has TRBV2 and TRBJ2-7; the TRBD1 assignment by TCRdb is unverifiable without DNA. The germline V gene has CDR1 SNHLY and CDR2 FYNNEI. This CDR3 contains 12 residues. The CDR3 protein is CASRGTAYEQYF.

This chain connects TRBV21-1 to TRBJ2-1; the D call of TRBD2 rests on TCRdb alone, since no DNA is present to check it. TRBV21-1 is termed a pseudogene. The CDR3 extends over 16 amino acids. The CDR3 sequence: CARRGGASDAYNEQFF.

The CDR3 loop reads CASSAAGGDYNEQFF. The chain combines TRBV7-2 with TRBJ2-1; TCRdb calls TRBD2, which cannot be checked without DNA. Germline CDR1 reads SGHTA; CDR2 reads FQGNSA. The CDR3 extends over 15 amino acids.

The chain recombines TRBV5-1 with TRBJ2-7. Germline CDR1 reads SGHRS; CDR2 reads YFSETQ. The CDR3 is made up of 14 amino acids. The CDR3 reads CASSLEELPYEQYF.

The chain combines TRBV2 with TRBJ2-7; TCRdb proposes TRBD2, but this gene call is untestable without DNA. Per the germline V gene, CDR1 is SNHLY and CDR2 is FYNNEI. The CDR3 is 12 residues long. CDR3 amino acids: CASSRGGNEQYF.

The chain joins TRBV10-1 to TRBJ1-6; absent DNA, TCRdb's TRBD1 call cannot be checked. This CDR3 is 16 amino acids long. Germline lookup yields CDR1 WNHNN and CDR2 SYGVQD (reference sequence). CDR3 residues: CASKGDGASYNSPLHF.

The chain combines TRBV2 with TRBJ2-7. The CDR3 has 12 residues. Germline loops: CDR1 SNHLY, CDR2 FYNNEI. The CDR3 loop reads CASSEASYEQYF.

The J gene is TRBJ2-5, the V gene TRBV7-9; TCRdb reports TRBD1, a call that lacks DNA to check it against. Germline values: CDR1 SEHNR, CDR2 FQNEAQ (reference sequence). The CDR3 is made up of 15 amino acids. CDR3: CASSLGTGVSETQYF. Looking up the rest from reference TRBV7-9 and TRBJ2-5 gives the full variable domain: DTGVSQNPRHKITKRGQNVTFRCDPISEHNRLYWYRQTLGQGPEFLTYFQNEAQLEKSRLLSDRFSAERPKGSFSTLEIQRTEQGDSAMYLCASSLGTGVSETQYFGPGTRLLVL.

V gene TRBV5-1 combines with J gene TRBJ2-1; the D gene TCRdb calls, TRBD2, cannot be checked with no DNA. This CDR3 comprises 17 residues. Germline V lookup: CDR1 SGHRS, CDR2 YFSETQ. The CDR3 region is CASSLFGAQSSYNEQFF.

The chain links TRBV7-7 to TRBJ2-7; as DNA is missing, the TRBD1 call by TCRdb cannot be tested. The CDR3 runs to 15 residues. Per the germline V gene, CDR1 is SSHAT and CDR2 is FNYEAQ (reference sequence). CDR3 protein: CASSPGVGSSYEQYF.

V is TRBV20-1 and J is TRBJ2-5; TCRdb returns TRBD1, unconfirmable since there is no DNA. Germline assignment: CDR1 DFQATT and CDR2 SNEGSKA (reference sequence). The CDR3 has 14 amino acids. CDR3 loop: CSARDFYRGETQYF.

The gene calls are TRBV7-9 and TRBJ2-7; TCRdb designates TRBD1, a call that cannot be tested without DNA. Germline CDR1 reads SEHNR; CDR2 reads FQNEAQ (reference sequence). The CDR3 covers 15 residues. CDR3 protein: CASSPLGAGLDEQYF.

The chain is built from TRBV29-1 and TRBJ2-1; the TCRdb call, TRBD1, lacks DNA for checking. Looked up from germline, CDR1 is SQVTM and CDR2 is ANQGSEA. This CDR3 is built from 15 residues. This CDR3 reads CSVEPDWFRPGGLFF.

The chain carries TRBV20-1 and TRBJ2-7; the D call of TRBD1 rests on TCRdb alone, since no DNA is present to check it. Germline CDR1 reads DFQATT; CDR2 reads SNEGSKA (reference sequence). The CDR3 length is 12 residues. CDR3: CSALSTGYEQYF.